These T cell receptor beta chains were read from a single sample in a study of T cells in Graves' hyperthyroidism and ophthalmopathy. MiXCR, applied by TCRdb to the multiplex PCR reads, yields one record per CDR3 protein. The profile shows 550,000 to 600,000 distinct CDR3 sequences, more than 13% of them singletons. The sample was blood. The receptors come from a woman aged 18-29 years with Graves' ophthalmopathy. Both conserved end residues are part of each CDR3. The order of the fields is J gene, V gene, D gene, clone size, CDR3 DNA, CDR3 protein. D genes are given only for firm matches. Clone size is shown for a subset of rows, as once, few, many or a class of expanded clone.

TRBJ2-7 TRBV7-7 TRBD2 NA TGTGCTAGCAGCTTAGGAGCGGGAGGGGGATCGGAGCAGTACTTC CASSLGAGGGSEQYF
TRBJ1-6 TRBV5-1 NA many TGCGCCAGCAGCCCTGAGGGGTTGAGCTCCTATAATTCACCCCTCCACTTT CASSPEGLSSYNSPLHF
TRBJ2-7 TRBV6-5 NA many TGTGCCAGCAGTTACGGACCCCCCACCTACGAGCAGTACTTC CASSYGPPTYEQYF
TRBJ2-3 TRBV28 NA few TGTGCCAGCAGTACCGTGCGGCCGAACACAGATACGCAGTATTTT CASSTVRPNTDTQYF
TRBJ2-1 TRBV6-2/TRBV6-3 TRBD2 many TGTGCCAGCAGCCCTGGACTAGCGGGAGTTCGGAATGAGCAGTTCTTC CASSPGLAGVRNEQFF
TRBJ1-2 TRBV12-3/TRBV12-4 NA many TGTGCCAGCAGTCTTCGAAATGGCGGGACTTATGGCTACACCTTC CASSLRNGGTYGYTF
TRBJ1-5 TRBV12-3/TRBV12-4 NA NA TGTGCCAGCAGCCCCTCGACGGGGAATCAGCCCCAGCATTTT CASSPSTGNQPQHF
TRBJ2-7 TRBV20-1 NA many TGCAGTGCTAGACCACAGGGCGCGCCATTCGAGGACGAGCAGTACTTC CSARPQGAPFEDEQYF
TRBJ2-7 TRBV6-1 NA few TGTGCCAGCACTCTGGACGGTCCCTACGAGCAGTACTTC CASTLDGPYEQYF
TRBJ2-6 TRBV7-3 NA many TGTGCCAGCAGCTCAACAGGGTATAGCTCTGGGGCCAACGTCCTGACTTTC CASSSTGYSSGANVLTF
TRBJ2-1 TRBV29-1 TRBD2 many TGCAGCGTTGGCGTTGGGACTAGGCCTGAGCAGTTCTTC CSVGVGTRPEQFF
TRBJ1-1 TRBV9 NA NA TGTGCCAGCAGTGCTGGCGGGACCCCCGGCACTGAAGCTTTCTTT CASSAGGTPGTEAFF
TRBJ2-3 TRBV20-1 NA few TGCAGTGCTCCAGGGATGACAGATACGCAGTATTTT CSAPGMTDTQYF
TRBJ1-2 TRBV6-2/TRBV6-3 NA few TGTGCCAGCAGTTACTCGAATCGGGCAGTCTATGGCTACACCTTC CASSYSNRAVYGYTF
TRBJ2-3 TRBV29-1 NA NA TGCAGCGTCTACGGACTGGCTAGCACAGATACGCAGTATTTT CSVYGLASTDTQYF